The entry below gives a single TCR beta chain sequence along with its context. Its specific antigen is unknown. The record has no base qualities; no much larger clone is one base away. Synthesis of TCR cDNA relied on 5'RACE template switching, a step that introduced a universal primer site along with unique molecular identifiers. Priming for cDNA synthesis came from both the TCR alpha and TCR beta constant segments. Library amplification involved two PCR steps, and the second step added sample barcodes and sequencing adapters. Sequencing of libraries was done on Illumina HiSeq 2500 (2x100 bp) or NovaSeq (2x150 bp). Turning to the authors' computational methods: Demultiplexing of reads and collapsing into UMI consensus sequences were performed with MIGEC, and V(D)J alignment was carried out with MiXCR. Vaccine-responding clonotypes were defined with edgeR using replicate PBMC samples, requiring FDR below 0.01 and a log2 fold change above 5 up to day 15. CD4 or CD8 identity was assigned to each bulk clonotype according to whether the clonotype was present at higher abundance in the sequenced CD4 repertoire or the sequenced CD8 repertoire. The public reads were reprocessed in TCRdb via fastp at Q25 and MiXCR, keeping in-frame beta chains. CDR3 protein sequences are deduplicated, and each keeps its most common genes and DNA. In this record, the V and J calls reflect TCRdb's handling and not the investigators' own analysis. The sample profile shows 500,000 to 650,000 distinct CDR3 sequences; roughly a sixth of them were found once. In total, the top ten clones hold roughly 17% of the sample.

The data derive from a study of T cells after yellow fever vaccination (dated by TCRdb to about 2019). In terms of the full investigation: The SMART-Seq v4 Ultra Low Input RNA kit was used to prepare libraries from fractions with low cell numbers. Two healthy male donors made up the cohort, one aged 18 to 30 years and the other aged 30 to 39 years. Blood was collected at multiple timepoints before and after primary and secondary immunization, and bulk PBMC replicates and cell subsets were isolated. To track T-cell clones before and after primary and booster YFV17D yellow fever vaccination, bulk TCR alpha and beta repertoires were sequenced longitudinally.

The treatment or condition label on this specimen signifies: live attenuated yellow fever vaccine strain. At each blood-draw timepoint, two biological replicates of bulk PBMCs were collected. PBMCs were isolated from peripheral blood using a standard Ficoll-Paque protocol. TriZol was used to extract RNA from bulk PBMCs, CD4 and CD8 fractions, and dextramer-positive and dextramer-negative fractions. Points the paper makes about the study in general: Compared with the primary T-cell response, the secondary T-cell response was weaker but faster, peaking on day 5 rather than day 15. Because only a couple of donors were included in the study, the extent to which the findings can be generalized is limited. Computational filtering was needed because FACS-sorted repertoires could contain abundant contaminating clonotypes from the bulk population. Most clones expanded after primary vaccination (around 96% of CD4 and approximately 86% of CD8) were re-detected after the booster, suggesting that broad memory maintenance occurred. A small share of clonotypes was detected in both CD4 and CD8 compartments, with the overlap likely arising from convergent recombination.

The TCR comes from a man aged 18 to 29 who received the YFV17D yellow fever vaccine. Specimen: PBMCs, collected about 5 days after the first yellow fever vaccination.

The DNA sequence reads TGTGCCAGCACCGACAACGACTATGGCTACACCTTC. The translation is CASTDNDYGYTF. The chain is made from TRBV6-2 or TRBV6-3 and TRBJ1-2; the D gene lacks a confident call. V is clipped by 7 bases and J by 3 bases, and the sequence between their germline boundaries is 9 bases long. CDR1 and CDR2, per the germline V gene, are MNHEY and SVGEGT. Inclusive of the bounding cysteine and phenylalanine, the CDR3 is 12 residues long. Solely the CDR3 DNA is kept, with 36 bases framed from the first base.